This TCR beta chain stems from a study of blood T cells in healthy people across ages. Researchers report isolating at least 7 million PBMCs per sample. The V gene end was trimmed by 5 bases and the J gene end by 0 bases; junction bases not matched to a gene: 10. The CDR3 sequence is 17 residues long. For the second PCR, which ran for about 6 to 12 cycles, a sample-barcoded 5' primer and a J-beta primer mix were used. At least 2.5 million CDR3-containing paired-end reads were obtained per sample. Using its own MiXCR run on the 5' RACE reads, TCRdb lists one record per CDR3 protein. Of hundreds of thousands of distinct CDR3 sequences in the sample, around three fifths are singletons; the top ten hold roughly 24%.

Material: blood. The chain has TRBV12-3 or TRBV12-4 and TRBJ2-3; 8 nucleotides match TRBD1. This clonotype originated in a man in his forties in good health. The CDR3 DNA follows: TGTGCCAGCAGTCCGCAGGGGGCTATTCTTAGCACAGATACGCAGTATTTT. It codes for CASSPQGAILSTDTQYF.